A single T cell receptor beta chain is shown here with its context. This record belongs to a study of blood T cell repertoires in COVID-19. For the study at large: Acute and convalescent COVID-19 specimens originated in the United States, Italy and Spain.

There are 16 residues in the CDR3. The trim removed 4 bases at V and 0 bases at J, leaving 5 bases unmatched. Germline V gene data show CDR1 as SGHRS and CDR2 as YFSETQ. Sequenced by immunoSEQ multiplex PCR; TCRdb stores in-frame clones only, minus some. The repertoire holds about 210,000 clones, with about 90% as singletons. The receptor was derived from a man in his late teens or twenties with active or convalescent COVID-19. The chain carries TRBV5-1 and TRBJ1-1, with 11 positions matching TRBD1. What was sequenced was peripheral blood. For the CDR3, the DNA is TGCGCCAGCAGCCCGGGACAGGGGGGCTTGAACACTGAAGCTTTCTTT. Translation: CASSPGQGGLNTEAFF.